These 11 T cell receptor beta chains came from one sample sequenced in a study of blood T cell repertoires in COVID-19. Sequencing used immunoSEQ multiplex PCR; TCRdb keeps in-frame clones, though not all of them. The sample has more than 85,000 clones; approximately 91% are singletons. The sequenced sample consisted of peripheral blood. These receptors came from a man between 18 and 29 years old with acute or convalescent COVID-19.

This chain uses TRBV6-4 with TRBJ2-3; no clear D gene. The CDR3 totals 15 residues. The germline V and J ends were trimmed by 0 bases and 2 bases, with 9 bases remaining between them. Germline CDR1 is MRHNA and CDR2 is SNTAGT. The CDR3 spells CASSDSSRNTDTQYF. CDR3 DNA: TGTGCCAGCAGTGACTCAAGCAGGAACACAGATACGCAGTATTTT.

The CDR3 nucleotides read TGTGCCAGCAGGACAGGGGGGGTCGAAGCTTTCTTT. Its protein product is CASRTGGVEAFF. The chain couples TRBV6-5 to TRBJ1-1, with TRBD1 matching 9 bases. This CDR3 has 12 residues. Losses at the gene ends were 6 bases for V and 8 bases for J; bases not matched to a gene: 4. CDR1 and CDR2 (germline): MNHEY, SVGAGI.

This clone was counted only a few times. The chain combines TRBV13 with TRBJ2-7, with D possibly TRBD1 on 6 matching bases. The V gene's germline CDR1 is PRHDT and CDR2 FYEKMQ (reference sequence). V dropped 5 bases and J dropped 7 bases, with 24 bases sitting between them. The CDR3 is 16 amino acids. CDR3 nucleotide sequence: TGTGCCAGCAGCATACTAGAAGGACAGAATTTGGGAGAGCAGTACTTC. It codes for CASSILEGQNLGEQYF.

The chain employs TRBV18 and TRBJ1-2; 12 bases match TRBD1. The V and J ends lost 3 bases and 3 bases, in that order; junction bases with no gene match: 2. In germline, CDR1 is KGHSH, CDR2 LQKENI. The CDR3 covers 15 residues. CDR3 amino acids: CASSPGTGGDYGYTF. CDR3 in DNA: TGTGCCAGCTCACCGGGGACAGGGGGCGACTATGGCTACACCTTC. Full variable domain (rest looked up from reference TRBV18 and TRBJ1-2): NAGVMQNPRHLVRRRGQEARLRCSPMKGHSHVYWYRQLPEEGLKFMVYLQKENIIDESGMPKERFSAEFPKEGPSILRIQQVVRGDSAAYFCASSPGTGGDYGYTFGSGTRLTVV.

For the CDR3, the DNA is TGTGCCAGCAGCCCCCGACAGGGGGGCTATGGAAACACCATATATTTT. Encoded protein: CASSPRQGGYGNTIYF. The chain recombines TRBV7-2 with TRBJ1-3; TRBD1 matches 9 bases. The CDR3 has 16 amino acids. Germline V gives CDR1 SGHTA, CDR2 FQGNSA. Germline trimming cut 5 bases from V and 3 bases from J; bases unmatched to any gene: 8.

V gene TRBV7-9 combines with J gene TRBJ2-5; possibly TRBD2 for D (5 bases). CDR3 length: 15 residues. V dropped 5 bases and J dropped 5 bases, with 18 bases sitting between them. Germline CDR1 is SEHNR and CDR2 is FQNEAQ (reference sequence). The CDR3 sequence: CASSLGLPSEETQYF. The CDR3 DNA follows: TGTGCCAGCAGCCTCGGACTTCCCAGTGAGGAGACCCAGTACTTC.

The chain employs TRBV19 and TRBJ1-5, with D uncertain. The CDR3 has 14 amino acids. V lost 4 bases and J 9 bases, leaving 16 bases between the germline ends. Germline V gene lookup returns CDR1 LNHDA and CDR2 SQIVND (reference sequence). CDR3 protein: CASSTSLNSGPQHF. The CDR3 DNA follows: TGTGCCAGTAGTACGAGCCTCAATAGCGGGCCCCAGCATTTT.

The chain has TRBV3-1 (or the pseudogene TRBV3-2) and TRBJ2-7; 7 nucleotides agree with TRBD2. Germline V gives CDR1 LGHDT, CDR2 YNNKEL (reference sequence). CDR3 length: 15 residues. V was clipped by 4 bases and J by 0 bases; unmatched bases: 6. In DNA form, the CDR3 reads TGTGCCAGCAGCCCGGGACTACTTAACTCCTACGAGCAGTACTTC. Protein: CASSPGLLNSYEQYF.

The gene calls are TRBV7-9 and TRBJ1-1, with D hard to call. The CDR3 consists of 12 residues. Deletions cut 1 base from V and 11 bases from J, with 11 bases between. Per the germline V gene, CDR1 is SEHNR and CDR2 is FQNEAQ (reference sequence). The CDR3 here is CASSLEGLPAFF. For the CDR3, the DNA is TGTGCCAGCAGCTTAGAAGGACTGCCGGCTTTCTTT.

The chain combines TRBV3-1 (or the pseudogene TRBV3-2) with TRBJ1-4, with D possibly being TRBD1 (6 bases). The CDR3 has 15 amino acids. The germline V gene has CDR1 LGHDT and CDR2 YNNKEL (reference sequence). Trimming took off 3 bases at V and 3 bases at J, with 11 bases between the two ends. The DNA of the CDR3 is TGTGCCAGCAGCCATAGGACAGCTGCTAATGAAAAACTGTTTTTT. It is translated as CASSHRTAANEKLFF.

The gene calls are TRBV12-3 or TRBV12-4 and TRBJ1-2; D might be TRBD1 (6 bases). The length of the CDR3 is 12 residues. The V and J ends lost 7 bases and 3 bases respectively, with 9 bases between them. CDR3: CASTWTDYGYTF. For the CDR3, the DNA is TGTGCCAGCACTTGGACAGACTATGGCTACACCTTC.